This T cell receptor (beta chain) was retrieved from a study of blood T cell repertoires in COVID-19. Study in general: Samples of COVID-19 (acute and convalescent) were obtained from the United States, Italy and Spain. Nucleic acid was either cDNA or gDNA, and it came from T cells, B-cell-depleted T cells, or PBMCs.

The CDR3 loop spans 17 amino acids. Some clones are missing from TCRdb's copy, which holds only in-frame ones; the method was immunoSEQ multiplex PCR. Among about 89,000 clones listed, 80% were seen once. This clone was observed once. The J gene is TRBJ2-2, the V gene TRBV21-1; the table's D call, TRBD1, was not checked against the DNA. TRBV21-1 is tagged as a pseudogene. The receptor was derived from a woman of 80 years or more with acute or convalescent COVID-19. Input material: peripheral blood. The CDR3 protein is CASSKKVWKTDTGELFF. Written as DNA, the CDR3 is TGTGCCAGCAGCAAAAAAGTTTGGAAGACAGACACCGGGGAGCTGTTTTTT.